The T cell receptor beta chain under discussion was sequenced for a study of blood T cell repertoires in COVID-19 (dated by TCRdb to the early 2020s). Regarding the research as a whole: Collaborator samples came from the United States, Italy and Spain and covered acute and convalescent phases of COVID-19. The prospective study material was composed of cDNA or gDNA derived from T cells, B-cell-depleted T cells, or PBMCs. Deeply sampled blood TCRbeta repertoires from subjects exposed to, actively infected with, or recovered from COVID-19 were included in the dataset. The sample metadata nearly always contained a de-identified subject ID, COVID-19 status, age in years and sex. The repertoires were made available in a free public database intended to serve as a resource for research on the immune response to SARS-CoV-2. Samples were obtained from the ongoing ImmuneRACE study (first 160 participants) and from some 1,300 subjects provided by 6 global collaborators. Where available, HLA class I and class II types were taken from metadata supplied by the sample provider and were not determined by assay-based typing. Broader findings and caveats from the paper: Clinical and demographic metadata were provided uncurated, with the amount varying by source and participant.

On this clone itself: The antigen it recognizes is unknown. No per-base quality is available; no much larger clone lies one base away.

TCRbeta CDR3 regions were amplified from genomic DNA using the immunoSEQ Assay, a bias-controlled multiplex PCR. The paper's data handling went like this. The number of nucleated cells in each sample was estimated from the amplification of reference gene primers within the assay. To quantify the absolute abundance of each unique TCRbeta CDR3 rearrangement, sequence reads were collapsed and filtered. For each sample, productive Simpson clonality was calculated as the square root of Simpson's diversity index across productive rearrangements. Drawn from immuneACCESS, this table holds only the in-frame rearrangements with V and J called that TCRdb kept. Clones are partly lost; checked studies trace under half to an unresolved V gene and leave the rest unexplained. That table supplies the V and J calls and clone size; D and trimming were determined from the DNA. Present in this sample are nearly 350,000 clones, around 91% of which were seen just once. Of the sample, roughly 3.4% is held by the ten largest clones.

Samples from volunteer blood donors who had recovered from COVID-19 were contributed by a second Seattle source. Whole blood was collected in K2EDTA tubes by collaborating institutions according to the institutions' own protocols. For TCRbeta analysis, collaborators shipped samples in one of three forms: frozen whole blood, isolated PBMCs, or DNA extracted from either of those sample types. Reading the germline V gene gives CDR1 MNHEY and CDR2 SVGAGI. Unmatched junction bases come to 2, with V trimmed by 10 bases and J by 4 bases. Taken from cysteine to phenylalanine, the CDR3 has 12 residues. Only the CDR3 DNA is retained, 36 bases long and in frame from the first base.

Rearrangement joined TRBV6-5 to TRBJ1-2; the junction holds 11 bases that match TRBD1. Sequencing used peripheral blood. This TCR was sampled from a woman under 30 who had recovered from COVID-19. The sequenced DNA is TGTGCCACAGGACAGGGGGCCTATGGCTACACCTTC. It specifies CATGQGAYGYTF.